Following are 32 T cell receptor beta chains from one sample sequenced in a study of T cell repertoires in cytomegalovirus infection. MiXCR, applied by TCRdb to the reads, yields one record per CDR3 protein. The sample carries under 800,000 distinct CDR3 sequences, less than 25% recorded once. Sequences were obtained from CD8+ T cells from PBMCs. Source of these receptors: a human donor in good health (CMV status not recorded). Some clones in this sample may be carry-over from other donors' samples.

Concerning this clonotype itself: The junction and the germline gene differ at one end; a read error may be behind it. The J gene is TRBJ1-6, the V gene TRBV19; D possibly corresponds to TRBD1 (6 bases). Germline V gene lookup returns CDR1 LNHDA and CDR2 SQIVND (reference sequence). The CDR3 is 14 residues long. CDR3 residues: CTSSPDSLNSPLHF. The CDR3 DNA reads TGTACCAGTAGCCCGGACAGCTTAAATTCACCCCTCCACTTT.

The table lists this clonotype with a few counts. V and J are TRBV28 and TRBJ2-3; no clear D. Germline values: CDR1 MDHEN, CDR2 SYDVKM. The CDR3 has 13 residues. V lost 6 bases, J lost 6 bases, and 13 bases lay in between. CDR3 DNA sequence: TGTGCCAGCAGCCCGCACCCCGGCGATACGCAGTATTTT. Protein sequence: CASSPHPGDTQYF. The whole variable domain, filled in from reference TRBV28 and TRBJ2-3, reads DVKVTQSSRYLVKRTGEKVFLECVQDMDHENMFWYRQDPGLGLRLIYFSYDVKMKEKGDIPEGYSVSREKKERFSLILESASTNQTSMYLCASSPHPGDTQYFGPGTRLTVL.

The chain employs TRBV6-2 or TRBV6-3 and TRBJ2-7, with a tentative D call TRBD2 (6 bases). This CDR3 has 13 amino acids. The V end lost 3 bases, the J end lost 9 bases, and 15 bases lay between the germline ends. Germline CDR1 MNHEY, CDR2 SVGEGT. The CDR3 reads CASSYTGRDAQYV. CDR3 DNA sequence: TGTGCCAGCAGTTATACGGGGCGGGACGCGCAGTACGTC.

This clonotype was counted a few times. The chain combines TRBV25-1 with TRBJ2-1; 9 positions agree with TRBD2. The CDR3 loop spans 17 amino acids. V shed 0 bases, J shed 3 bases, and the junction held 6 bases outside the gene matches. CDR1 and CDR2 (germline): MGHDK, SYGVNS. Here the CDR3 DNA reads TGTGCCAGCAGTGAATATAAGCGGGGGGACGGCTACAATGAGCAGTTCTTC. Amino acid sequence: CASSEYKRGDGYNEQFF.

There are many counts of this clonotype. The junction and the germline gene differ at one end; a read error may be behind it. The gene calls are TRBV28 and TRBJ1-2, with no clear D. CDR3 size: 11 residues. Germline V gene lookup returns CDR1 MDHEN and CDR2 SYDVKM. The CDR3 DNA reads TGCGCAACATGGGGAGTTCGTGGCTACACCTTC. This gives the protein CATWGVRGYTF.

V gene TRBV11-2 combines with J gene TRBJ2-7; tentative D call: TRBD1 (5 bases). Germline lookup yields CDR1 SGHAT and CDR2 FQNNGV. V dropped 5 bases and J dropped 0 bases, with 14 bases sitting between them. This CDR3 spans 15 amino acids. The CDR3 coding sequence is TGTGCCAGCAGCCCCAGGGAATCGGCCTCCTACGAGCAGTACGTC. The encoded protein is CASSPRESASYEQYV.

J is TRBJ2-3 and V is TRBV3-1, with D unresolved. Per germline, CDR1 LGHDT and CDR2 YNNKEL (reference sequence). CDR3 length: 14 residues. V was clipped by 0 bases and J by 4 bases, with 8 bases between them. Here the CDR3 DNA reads TGTGCCAGCAGCCAAGAGATCAGCCCAGATACGCAGTATTTT. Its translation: CASSQEISPDTQYF.

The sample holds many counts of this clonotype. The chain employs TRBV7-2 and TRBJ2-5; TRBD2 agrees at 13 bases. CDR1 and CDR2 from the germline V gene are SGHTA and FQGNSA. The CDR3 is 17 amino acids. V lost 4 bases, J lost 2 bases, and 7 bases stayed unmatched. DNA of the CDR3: TGTGCCAGCAGCTCCGGGACTAGCGGGATTCTACAAGAGACCCAGTACTTC. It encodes CASSSGTSGILQETQYF.

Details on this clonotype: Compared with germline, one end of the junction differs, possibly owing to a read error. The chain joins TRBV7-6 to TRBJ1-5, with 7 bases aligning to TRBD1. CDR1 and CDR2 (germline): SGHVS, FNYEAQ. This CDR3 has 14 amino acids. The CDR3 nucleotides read TGTGCCGGCAGCGCAGGACAGGTCAATCAGCCCCAGCATTTT. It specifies CAGSAGQVNQPQHF.

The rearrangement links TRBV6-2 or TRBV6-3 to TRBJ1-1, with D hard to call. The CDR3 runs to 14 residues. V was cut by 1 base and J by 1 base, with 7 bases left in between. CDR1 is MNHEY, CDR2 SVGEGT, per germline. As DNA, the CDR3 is TGTGCCAGCAGTTACTGGGTCTGGAACACTGAAGCTTTCTTT. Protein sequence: CASSYWVWNTEAFF.

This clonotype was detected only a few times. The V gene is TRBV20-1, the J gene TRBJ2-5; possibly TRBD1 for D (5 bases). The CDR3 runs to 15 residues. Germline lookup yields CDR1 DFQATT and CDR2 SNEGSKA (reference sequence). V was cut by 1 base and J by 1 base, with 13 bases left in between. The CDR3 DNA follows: TGCAGTGCTAGAGTGCAGGGTAACCTCCAAGAGACCCAGTACTTC. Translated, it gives CSARVQGNLQETQYF.

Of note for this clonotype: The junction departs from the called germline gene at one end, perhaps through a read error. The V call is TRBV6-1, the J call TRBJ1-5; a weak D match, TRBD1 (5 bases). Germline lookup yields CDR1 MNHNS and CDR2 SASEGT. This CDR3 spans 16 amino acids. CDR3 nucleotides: TGTGCCAGCAGGGAATACTTACCGGGGCCCAATCAGCCCCGGCATTTT. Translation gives CASREYLPGPNQPRHF.

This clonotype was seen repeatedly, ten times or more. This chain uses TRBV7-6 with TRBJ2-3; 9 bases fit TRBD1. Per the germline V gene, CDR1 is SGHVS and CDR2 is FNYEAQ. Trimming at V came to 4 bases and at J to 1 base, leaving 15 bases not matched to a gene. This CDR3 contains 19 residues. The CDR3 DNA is TGTGCCAGCAGCTCCGCTGGACAGGGGATTGTAATAGGCACAGATACGCAGTATTTT. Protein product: CASSSAGQGIVIGTDTQYF.

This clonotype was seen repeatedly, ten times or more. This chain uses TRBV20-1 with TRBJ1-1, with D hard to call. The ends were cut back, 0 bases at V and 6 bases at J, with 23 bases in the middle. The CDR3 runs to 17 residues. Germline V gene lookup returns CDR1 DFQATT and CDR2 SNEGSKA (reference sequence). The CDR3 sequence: CSARDTDATNQRAEAFF. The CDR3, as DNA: TGCAGTGCTAGAGATACCGACGCGACAAACCAGCGTGCTGAAGCTTTCTTT.

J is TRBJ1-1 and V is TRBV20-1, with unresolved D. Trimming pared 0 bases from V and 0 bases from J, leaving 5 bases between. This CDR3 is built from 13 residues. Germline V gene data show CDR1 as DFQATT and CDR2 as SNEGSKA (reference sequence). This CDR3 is CSAREQMNTEAFF. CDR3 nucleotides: TGCAGTGCTAGAGAACAGATGAACACTGAAGCTTTCTTT.

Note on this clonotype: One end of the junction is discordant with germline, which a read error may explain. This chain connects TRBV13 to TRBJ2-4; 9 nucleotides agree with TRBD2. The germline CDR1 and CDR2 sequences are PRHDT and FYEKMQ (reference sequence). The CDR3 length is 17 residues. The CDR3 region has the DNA TGTGCCAGTAGCTTAGAACTAGCGGGTTCTCCCGGGAACATTCAGTACTTC. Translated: CASSLELAGSPGNIQYF.

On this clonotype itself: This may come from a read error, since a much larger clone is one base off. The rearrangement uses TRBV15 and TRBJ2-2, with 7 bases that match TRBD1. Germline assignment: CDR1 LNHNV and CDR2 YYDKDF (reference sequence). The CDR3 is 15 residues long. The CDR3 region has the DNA TGTGTCACCAGCAGAGATAAGGGGGCCACCGGGGAGCTGTTTTTT. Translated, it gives CVTSRDKGATGELFF.

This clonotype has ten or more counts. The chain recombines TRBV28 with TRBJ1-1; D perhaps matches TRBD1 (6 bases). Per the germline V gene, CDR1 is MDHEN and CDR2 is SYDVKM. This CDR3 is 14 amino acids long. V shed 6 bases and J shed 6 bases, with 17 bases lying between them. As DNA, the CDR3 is TGTGCCAGCAGGTCGGGGGGCGCGGTGGCTGAAGCTTTCTTT. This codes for CASRSGGAVAEAFF.

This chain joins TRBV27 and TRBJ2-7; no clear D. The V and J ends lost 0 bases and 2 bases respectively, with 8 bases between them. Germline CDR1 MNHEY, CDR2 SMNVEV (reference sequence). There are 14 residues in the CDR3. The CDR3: CASSLSILTYEQYF. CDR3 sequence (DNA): TGTGCCAGCAGTTTATCGATTCTTACCTACGAGCAGTACTTC.

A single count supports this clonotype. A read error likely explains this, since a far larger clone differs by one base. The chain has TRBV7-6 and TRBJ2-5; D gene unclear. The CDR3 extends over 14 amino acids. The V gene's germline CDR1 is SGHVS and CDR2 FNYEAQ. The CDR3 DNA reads TGTGTCAGCAGCTTAGTGGGCAGACAAGAGACCCAGTACTTC. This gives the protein CVSSLVGRQETQYF.

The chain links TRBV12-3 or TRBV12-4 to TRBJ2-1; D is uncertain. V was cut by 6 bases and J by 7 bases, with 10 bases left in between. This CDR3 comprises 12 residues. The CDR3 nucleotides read TGTGCCAGCAGCCAGAGTCGAAATGAGCAGTTCTTC. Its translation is CASSQSRNEQFF.

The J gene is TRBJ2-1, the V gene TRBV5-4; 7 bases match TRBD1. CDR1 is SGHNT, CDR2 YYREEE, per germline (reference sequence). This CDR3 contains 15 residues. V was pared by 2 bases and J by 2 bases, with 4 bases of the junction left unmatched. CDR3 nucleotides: TGTGCCAGCAGCTTCAAGGGGGCCACCTACAATGAGCAGTTCTTC. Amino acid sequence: CASSFKGATYNEQFF.

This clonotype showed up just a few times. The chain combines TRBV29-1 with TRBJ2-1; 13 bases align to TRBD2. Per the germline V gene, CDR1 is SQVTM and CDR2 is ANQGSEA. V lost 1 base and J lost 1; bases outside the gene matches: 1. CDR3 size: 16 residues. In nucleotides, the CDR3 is TGCAGCGTTGAAGTGACTAGCGGGGGGTCCTACAATGAGCAGTTCTTC. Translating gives CSVEVTSGGSYNEQFF.

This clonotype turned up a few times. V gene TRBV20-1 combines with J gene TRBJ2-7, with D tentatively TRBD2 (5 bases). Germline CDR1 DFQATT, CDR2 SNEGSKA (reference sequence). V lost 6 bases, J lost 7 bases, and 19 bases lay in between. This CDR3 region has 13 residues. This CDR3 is CSAAGPPSGEQYV. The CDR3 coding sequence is TGCAGTGCCGCGGGCCCCCCTAGTGGGGAGCAGTACGTC.

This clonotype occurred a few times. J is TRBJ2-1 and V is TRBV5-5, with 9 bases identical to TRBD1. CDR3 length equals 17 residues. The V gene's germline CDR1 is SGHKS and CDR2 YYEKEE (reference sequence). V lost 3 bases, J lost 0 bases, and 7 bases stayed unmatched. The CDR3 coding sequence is TGTGCCAGCAGCTCTACCGGGACAGGGACCTCCTACAATGAGCAGTTCTTC. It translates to CASSSTGTGTSYNEQFF.

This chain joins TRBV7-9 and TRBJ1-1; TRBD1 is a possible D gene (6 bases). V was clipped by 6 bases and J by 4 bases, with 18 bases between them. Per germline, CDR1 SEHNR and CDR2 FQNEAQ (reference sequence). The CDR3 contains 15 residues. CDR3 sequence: CASSSAGGLSTEAFF. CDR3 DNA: TGTGCCAGCAGTTCTGCCGGGGGGCTGAGCACTGAAGCTTTCTTT.

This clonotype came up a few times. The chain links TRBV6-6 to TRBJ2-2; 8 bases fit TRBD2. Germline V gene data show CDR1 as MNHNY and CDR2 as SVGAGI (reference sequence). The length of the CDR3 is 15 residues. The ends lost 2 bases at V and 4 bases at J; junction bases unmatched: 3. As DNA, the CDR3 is TGTGCCAGCAGTTACAAAGCGGGGGCCACCGGGGAGCTGTTTTTT. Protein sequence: CASSYKAGATGELFF.

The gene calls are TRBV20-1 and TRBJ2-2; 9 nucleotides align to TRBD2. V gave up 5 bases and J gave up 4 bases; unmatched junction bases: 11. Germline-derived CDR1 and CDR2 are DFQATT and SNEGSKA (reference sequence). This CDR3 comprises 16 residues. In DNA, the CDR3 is TGCAGTGCTTTCTCGTTTAGCGGGGGCCTCACCGGGGAGCTGTTTTTT. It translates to CSAFSFSGGLTGELFF.

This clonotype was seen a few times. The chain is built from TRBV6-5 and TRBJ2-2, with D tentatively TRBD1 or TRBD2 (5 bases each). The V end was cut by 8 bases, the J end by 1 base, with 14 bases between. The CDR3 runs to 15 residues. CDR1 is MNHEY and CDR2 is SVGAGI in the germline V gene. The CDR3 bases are TGTGCCAGCGGCAACCGGGGCAGGAACACCGGGGAGCTGTTTTTT. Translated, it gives CASGNRGRNTGELFF.

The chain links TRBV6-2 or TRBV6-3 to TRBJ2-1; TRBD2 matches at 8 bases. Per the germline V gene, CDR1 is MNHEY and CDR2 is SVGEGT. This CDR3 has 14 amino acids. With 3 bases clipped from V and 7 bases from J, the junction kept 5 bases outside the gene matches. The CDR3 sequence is CASSYSGARNEQFF. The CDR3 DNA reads TGTGCCAGCAGTTATAGCGGGGCTCGAAATGAGCAGTTCTTC.

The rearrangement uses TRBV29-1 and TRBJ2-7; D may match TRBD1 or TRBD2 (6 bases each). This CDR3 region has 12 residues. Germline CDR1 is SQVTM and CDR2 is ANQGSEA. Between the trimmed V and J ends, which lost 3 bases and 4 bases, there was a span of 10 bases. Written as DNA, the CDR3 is TGCAGCGTTGAGGAGGGGGTGTACGAGCAGTACTTC. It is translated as CSVEEGVYEQYF.

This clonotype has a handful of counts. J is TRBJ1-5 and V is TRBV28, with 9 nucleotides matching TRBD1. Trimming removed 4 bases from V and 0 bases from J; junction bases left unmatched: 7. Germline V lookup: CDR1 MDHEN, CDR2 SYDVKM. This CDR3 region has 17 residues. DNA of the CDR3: TGTGCCAGCAGTTCTACAGGGGGCCTTTATAGCAATCAGCCCCAGCATTTT. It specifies CASSSTGGLYSNQPQHF.